Listed below are T cell receptor beta chains from one sample, sequenced in a study of CD8+ T cells in alopecia areata. Profiling relied on immunoSEQ multiplex PCR, and the TCRdb table lists in-frame clones only, not all of them. In the table there are about 180,000 clones, about 47% of which are singletons. Sequencing was performed on CD8+ T cells sorted from blood, taken at week 52, from a patient treated with tofacitinib. All receptors derive from a human donor with alopecia areata. Each CDR3 is given with its conserved first and last residue. The D gene is left open where the match is weak. Some rows mark clone size as missing; the rest say once, few, many or name a class of expanded clone.

D: NA; J: TRBJ2-3; size: NA; V: TRBV13; CDR3: CASSFQLSTDTQYF; DNA: TGTGCCAGCAGCTTCCAACTAAGCACAGATACGCAGTATTTT
D: TRBD2; J: TRBJ2-3; size: NA; V: TRBV9; CDR3: CASSSGRASTDTQYF; DNA: TGTGCCAGCAGCTCCGGGAGGGCTAGCACAGATACGCAGTATTTT
D: TRBD1; J: TRBJ2-1; size: NA; V: TRBV13; CDR3: CASSFDRGEQFF; DNA: TGTGCCAGCAGCTTCGACAGGGGCGAGCAGTTCTTC
D: NA; J: TRBJ2-7; size: few; V: TRBV27; CDR3: CASSLSTPLREQYF; DNA: TGTGCCAGCAGTTTAAGCACGCCTCTACGGGAGCAGTACTTC
D: TRBD2; J: TRBJ2-1; size: few; V: TRBV5-6; CDR3: CASSTGLAGFEQFF; DNA: TGTGCCAGCAGCACGGGACTAGCGGGGTTTGAGCAGTTCTTC
D: NA; J: TRBJ1-1; size: NA; V: TRBV13; CDR3: CASSLGAANTEAFF; DNA: TGTGCCAGCAGCTTGGGGGCCGCGAACACTGAAGCTTTCTTT
D: NA; J: TRBJ2-2; size: few; V: TRBV5-6; CDR3: CASSYRQITGELFF; DNA: TGTGCCAGCAGCTACCGACAGATCACCGGGGAGCTGTTTTTT
D: NA; J: TRBJ1-5; size: many; V: TRBV14; CDR3: CASSQPREATYSNQPQHF; DNA: TGTGCCAGCAGCCAACCAAGAGAGGCGACATATAGCAATCAGCCCCAGCATTTT
D: NA; J: TRBJ2-1; size: NA; V: TRBV6-5; CDR3: CASSYHRVSNEQFF; DNA: TGTGCCAGCAGTTACCACAGGGTCAGCAATGAGCAGTTCTTC
D: TRBD1; J: TRBJ2-7; size: NA; V: TRBV5-6; CDR3: CASSLAQQGDATYEQYF; DNA: TGTGCCAGCAGCTTAGCCCAACAGGGGGATGCAACCTACGAGCAGTACTTC
D: TRBD2; J: TRBJ2-5; size: NA; V: TRBV19; CDR3: CASSIGLAGVQETQYF; DNA: TGTGCCAGTAGTATTGGACTAGCGGGGGTCCAAGAGACCCAGTACTTC